The 10 T cell receptor beta chains given below trace back to one sample, sequenced in a study of stem cell transplantation in POMP-related autoinflammatory disease. Study observations and caveats: In patients with PRAID, every analyzed T-cell subset tended to show lower diversity and higher clonality. Unique TRB V-J gene pairings were limited in number in patients with PRAID.

These receptors lack a known antigen. Clones were sequenced by immunoSEQ multiplex PCR, and TCRdb holds only the in-frame ones, with some missing. The data hold 7,000 to 9,000 clones, with roughly 90% observed a single time. The sequenced sample was CD8+ T cells from PBMCs, obtained before stem cell transplantation. Every receptor here comes from a human donor with POMP-related autoinflammation and immune dysregulation (PRAID).

This clone has a handful of counts. Other DNA sequences in the sample encode the same CDR3. The V and J genes are TRBV28 and TRBJ1-1; D is uncertain. Germline V CDR1 and CDR2: MDHEN, SYDVKM. The CDR3 runs 12 residues. Trimming took off 2 bases at V and 1 base at J, with 2 bases between the two ends. In DNA, the CDR3 is TGTGCCAGCAGTTTAGGGAACACTGAAGCTTTCTTT. It is translated as CASSLGNTEAFF.

The rearrangement uses TRBV7-9 and TRBJ2-3; TRBD1 aligns across 7 bases. The V and J ends lost 3 bases and 2 bases, in that order; junction bases with no gene match: 5. The CDR3 loop spans 15 amino acids. The germline V gene encodes CDR1 SEHNR and CDR2 FQNEAQ (reference sequence). The CDR3 region is CASSFQRGPTDTQYF. The CDR3 coding sequence is TGTGCCAGCAGCTTCCAGAGGGGGCCCACAGATACGCAGTATTTT.

The chain joins TRBV4-1 to TRBJ2-2; D is undetermined. Germline CDR1 MGHRA, CDR2 YSYEKL. Trimming removed 2 bases from V and 0 bases from J, with 7 bases in between. This CDR3 is 15 amino acids long. CDR3 nucleotides: TGCGCCAGCAGCCAAACCACAGCGAACACCGGGGAGCTGTTTTTT. Its protein product is CASSQTTANTGELFF.

This clone was recorded once. V and J are TRBV11-2 and TRBJ1-4; 9 bases align to TRBD1. After removal of 1 base from V and 6 bases from J, the junction contained 15 bases not matched to a gene. Germline CDR1 reads SGHAT; CDR2 reads FQNNGV. This CDR3 spans 19 amino acids. In DNA form, the CDR3 reads TGTGCCAGCAGCTTAGTTCCGGGACAGGGCCCTGAGAGTCATGAAAAACTGTTTTTT. Its translation: CASSLVPGQGPESHEKLFF.

The chain employs TRBV19 and TRBJ2-7; 9 bases match TRBD1. Germline V gene lookup returns CDR1 LNHDA and CDR2 SQIVND (reference sequence). Trimming at V came to 3 bases and at J to 3 bases, leaving 3 bases not matched to a gene. This CDR3 has 14 amino acids. The CDR3 nucleotides are TGTGCCAGTAGTATCGGGACAGGGCACTACGAGCAGTACTTC. Amino acids: CASSIGTGHYEQYF.

The gene calls are TRBV2 and TRBJ1-5, with 10 bases matching TRBD1. The CDR3 totals 17 residues. J lost 3 bases, V lost 5 bases, and 10 bases had no gene match. Per germline, CDR1 SNHLY and CDR2 FYNNEI. Written as DNA, the CDR3 is TGTGCCAGCAGTTTTGCCGGGACAGGGGTTTTCAATCAGCCCCAGCATTTT. Amino acid sequence: CASSFAGTGVFNQPQHF.

J is TRBJ2-5 and V is TRBV5-1, with D possibly TRBD2 on 5 matching bases. Germline CDR1 is SGHRS and CDR2 is YFSETQ. This CDR3 comprises 13 residues. Trimming stripped 5 bases from V and 1 base from J, with 9 bases between. The chain's CDR3 is CASRPTSQETQYF. CDR3 DNA: TGCGCCAGCAGGCCTACTAGCCAAGAGACCCAGTACTTC.

This chain links TRBV5-6 with TRBJ1-2, with D maybe TRBD1 (6 bases). This CDR3 spans 16 amino acids. V lost 0 bases and J lost 0, with 12 bases in between. Germline V lookup: CDR1 SGHDT, CDR2 YYEEEE. Here the CDR3 DNA reads TGTGCCAGCAGCTTGGCACAGGGAGCACCTAACTATGGCTACACCTTC. Protein sequence: CASSLAQGAPNYGYTF.

This sequence joins TRBV27 and TRBJ2-3, with 8 bases matching TRBD1. The CDR3 runs to 15 residues. V gave up 6 bases and J gave up 4 bases; unmatched junction bases: 9. Per germline, CDR1 MNHEY and CDR2 SMNVEV (reference sequence). CDR3 in amino acids: CASSPRTGYPDTQYF. DNA for the CDR3: TGTGCCAGCAGCCCACGGACAGGGTACCCAGATACGCAGTATTTT.

The chain employs TRBV9 and TRBJ2-1, with a possible D match to TRBD1 (6 bases). The CDR3 totals 16 residues. V was pared by 1 base and J by 0 bases, with 11 bases between. Looked up from germline, CDR1 is SGDLS and CDR2 is YYNGEE. The CDR3, as DNA: TGTGCCAGCAGCGTATCAGGGGTAGCCTCCTACAATGAGCAGTTCTTC. Its translation: CASSVSGVASYNEQFF.